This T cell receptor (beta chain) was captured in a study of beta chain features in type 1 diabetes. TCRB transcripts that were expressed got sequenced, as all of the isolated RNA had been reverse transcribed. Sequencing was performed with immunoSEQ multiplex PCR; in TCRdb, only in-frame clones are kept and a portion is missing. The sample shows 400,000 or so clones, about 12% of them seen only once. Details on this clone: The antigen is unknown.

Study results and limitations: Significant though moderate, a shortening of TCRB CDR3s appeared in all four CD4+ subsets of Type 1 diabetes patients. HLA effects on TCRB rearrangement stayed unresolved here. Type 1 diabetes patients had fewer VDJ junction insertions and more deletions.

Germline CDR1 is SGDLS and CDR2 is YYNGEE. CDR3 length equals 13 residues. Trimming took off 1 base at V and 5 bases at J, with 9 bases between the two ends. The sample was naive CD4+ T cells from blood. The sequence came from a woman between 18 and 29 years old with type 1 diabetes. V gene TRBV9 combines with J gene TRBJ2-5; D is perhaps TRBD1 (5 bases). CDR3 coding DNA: TGTGCCAGCAGCGTAAGGGGTATGGAGACCCAGTACTTC. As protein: CASSVRGMETQYF.